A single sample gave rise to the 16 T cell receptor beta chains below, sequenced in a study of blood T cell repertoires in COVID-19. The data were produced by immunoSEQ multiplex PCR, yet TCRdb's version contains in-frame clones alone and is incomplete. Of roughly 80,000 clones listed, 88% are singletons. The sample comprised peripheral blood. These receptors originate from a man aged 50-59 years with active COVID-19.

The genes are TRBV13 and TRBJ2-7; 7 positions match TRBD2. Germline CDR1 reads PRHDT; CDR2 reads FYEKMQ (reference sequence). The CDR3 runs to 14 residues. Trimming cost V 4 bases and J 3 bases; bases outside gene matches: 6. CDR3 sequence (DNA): TGTGCCAGCAGCTCTGCGGGGGAGGGCTACGAGCAGTACTTC. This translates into CASSSAGEGYEQYF.

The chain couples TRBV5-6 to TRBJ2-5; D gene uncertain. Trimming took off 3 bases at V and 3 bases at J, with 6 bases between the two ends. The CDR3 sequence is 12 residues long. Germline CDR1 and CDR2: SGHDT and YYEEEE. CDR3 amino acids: CASSWAEETQYF. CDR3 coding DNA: TGTGCCAGCAGCTGGGCAGAAGAGACCCAGTACTTC. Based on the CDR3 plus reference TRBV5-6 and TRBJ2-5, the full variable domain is DAGVTQSPTHLIKTRGQQVTLRCSPKSGHDTVSWYQQALGQGPQFIFQYYEEEERQRGNFPDRFSGHQFPNYSSELNVNALLLGDSALYLCASSWAEETQYFGPGTRLLVL.

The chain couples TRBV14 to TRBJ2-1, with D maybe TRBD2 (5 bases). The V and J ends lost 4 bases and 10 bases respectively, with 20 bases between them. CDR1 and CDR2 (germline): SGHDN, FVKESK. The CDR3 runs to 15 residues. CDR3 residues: CASSPYRGGLAEQFF. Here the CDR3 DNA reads TGTGCCAGCAGCCCCTACCGGGGTGGATTAGCGGAGCAGTTCTTC. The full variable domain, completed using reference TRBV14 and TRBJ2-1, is EAGVTQFPSHSVIEKGQTVTLRCDPISGHDNLYWYRRVMGKEIKFLLHFVKESKQDESGMPNNRFLAERTGGTYSTLKVQPAELEDSGVYFCASSPYRGGLAEQFFGPGTRLTVL.

The CDR3 protein is CASSLGRRGADTQYF. CDR3 nucleotide sequence: TGTGCCAGCAGCTTAGGGCGCAGGGGCGCAGATACGCAGTATTTT. The chain is built from TRBV11-2 and TRBJ2-3, with a tentative D call TRBD1 (6 bases). The length of the CDR3 is 15 residues. The ends were cut back, 1 base at V and 4 bases at J, with 12 bases in the middle. Per the germline V gene, CDR1 is SGHAT and CDR2 is FQNNGV.

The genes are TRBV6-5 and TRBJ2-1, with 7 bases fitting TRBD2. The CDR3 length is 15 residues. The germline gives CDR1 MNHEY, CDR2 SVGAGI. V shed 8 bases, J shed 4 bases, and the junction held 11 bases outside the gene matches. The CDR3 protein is CASSLTSLTYNEQFF. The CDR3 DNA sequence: TGTGCCAGCTCGCTGACTAGCTTAACTTACAATGAGCAGTTCTTC.

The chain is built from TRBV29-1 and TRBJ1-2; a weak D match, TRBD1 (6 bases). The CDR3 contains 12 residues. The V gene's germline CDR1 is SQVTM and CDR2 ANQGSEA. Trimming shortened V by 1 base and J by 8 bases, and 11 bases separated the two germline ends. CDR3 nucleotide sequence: TGCAGCGTTGAAGCAGGGGAAGGCGGCTACACCTTC. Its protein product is CSVEAGEGGYTF.

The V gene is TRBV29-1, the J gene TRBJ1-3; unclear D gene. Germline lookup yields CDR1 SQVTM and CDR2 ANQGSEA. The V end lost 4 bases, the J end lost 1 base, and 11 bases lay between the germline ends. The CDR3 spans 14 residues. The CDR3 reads CSVVDRGSGNTIYF. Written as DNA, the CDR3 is TGCAGCGTTGTGGATCGGGGTTCTGGAAACACCATATATTTT.

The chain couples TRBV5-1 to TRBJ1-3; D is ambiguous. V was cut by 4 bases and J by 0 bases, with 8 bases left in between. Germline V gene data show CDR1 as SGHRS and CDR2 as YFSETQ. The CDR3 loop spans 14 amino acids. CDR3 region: CASSEGGSGNTIYF. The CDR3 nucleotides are TGCGCCAGCAGCGAGGGAGGCTCTGGAAACACCATATATTTT.

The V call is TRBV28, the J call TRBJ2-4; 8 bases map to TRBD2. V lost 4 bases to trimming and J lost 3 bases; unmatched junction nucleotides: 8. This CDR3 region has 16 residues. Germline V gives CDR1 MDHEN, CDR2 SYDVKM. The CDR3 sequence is CASSSPTSDGKNIQYF. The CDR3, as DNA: TGTGCCAGCAGTTCACCGACTAGCGACGGCAAAAACATTCAGTACTTC. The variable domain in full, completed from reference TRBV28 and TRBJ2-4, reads DVKVTQSSRYLVKRTGEKVFLECVQDMDHENMFWYRQDPGLGLRLIYFSYDVKMKEKGDIPEGYSVSREKKERFSLILESASTNQTSMYLCASSSPTSDGKNIQYFGAGTRLSVL.

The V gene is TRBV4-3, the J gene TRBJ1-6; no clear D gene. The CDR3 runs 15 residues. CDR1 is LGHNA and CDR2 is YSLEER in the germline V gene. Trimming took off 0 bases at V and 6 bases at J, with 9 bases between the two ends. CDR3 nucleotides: TGCGCCAGCAGCCAAGATGGGCAGGCTAATTCACCCCTCCACTTT. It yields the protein CASSQDGQANSPLHF.

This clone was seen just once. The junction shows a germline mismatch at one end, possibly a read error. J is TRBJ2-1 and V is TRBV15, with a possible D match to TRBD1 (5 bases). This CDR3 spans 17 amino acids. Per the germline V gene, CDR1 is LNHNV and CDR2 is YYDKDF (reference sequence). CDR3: CATSRITGYKSSNEQFF. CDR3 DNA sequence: TGTGCCACAAGCAGAATTACAGGATACAAGTCGAGCAATGAGCAGTTCTTC. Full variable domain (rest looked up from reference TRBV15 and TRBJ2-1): DAMVIQNPRYQVTQFGKPVTLSCSQTLNHNVMYWYQQKSSQAPKLLFHYYDKDFNNEADTPDNFQSRRPNTSFCFLDIRSPGLGDTAMYLCATSRITGYKSSNEQFFGPGTRLTVL.

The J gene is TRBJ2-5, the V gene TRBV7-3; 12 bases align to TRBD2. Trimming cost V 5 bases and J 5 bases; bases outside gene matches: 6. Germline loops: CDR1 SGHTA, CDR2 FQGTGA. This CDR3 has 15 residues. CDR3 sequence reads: CASSQTSGRSETQYF. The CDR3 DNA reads TGTGCCAGCAGCCAGACTAGCGGGAGAAGCGAGACCCAGTACTTC.

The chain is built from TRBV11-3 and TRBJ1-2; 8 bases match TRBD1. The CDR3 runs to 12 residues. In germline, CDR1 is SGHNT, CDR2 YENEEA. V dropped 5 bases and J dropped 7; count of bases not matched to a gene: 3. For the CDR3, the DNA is TGTGCCAGCAGCCCAGGGGGCTCTGGCTACACCTTC. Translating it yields CASSPGGSGYTF.

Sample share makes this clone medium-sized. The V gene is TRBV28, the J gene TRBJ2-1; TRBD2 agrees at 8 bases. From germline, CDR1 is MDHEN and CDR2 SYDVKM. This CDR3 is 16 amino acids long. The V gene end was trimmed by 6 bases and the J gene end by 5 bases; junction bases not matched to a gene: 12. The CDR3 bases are TGTGCCAGCAGCCCGCCTTCTAGCGGGTTTGACAATGAGCAGTTCTTC. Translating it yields CASSPPSSGFDNEQFF.

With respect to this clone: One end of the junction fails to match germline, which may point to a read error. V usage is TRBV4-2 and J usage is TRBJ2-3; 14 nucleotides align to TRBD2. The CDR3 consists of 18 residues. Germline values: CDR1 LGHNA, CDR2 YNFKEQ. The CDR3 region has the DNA TGTGCCAGCAGCAAAGAGGGACTAGCGGGAGCGGGCACAGATACGCAGTATTTT. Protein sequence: CASSKEGLAGAGTDTQYF.

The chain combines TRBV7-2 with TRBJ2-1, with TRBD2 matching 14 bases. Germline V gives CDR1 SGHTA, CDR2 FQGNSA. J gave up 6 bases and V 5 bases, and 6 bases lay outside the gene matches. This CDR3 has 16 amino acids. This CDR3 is CASSENGLAGGNEQFF. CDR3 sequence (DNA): TGTGCCAGCAGCGAAAACGGACTAGCGGGAGGCAATGAGCAGTTCTTC.